There are many counts of the clone carrying this TCR beta chain. Antigen unknown. This entry belongs to a study of T cell repertoires in cytomegalovirus infection. Background on the study: Shared public TCR beta signatures pointed to both CMV infection and a matching HLA type. Study-level results: The ex vivo response was dominated by HLA-C-restricted CMV-specific TCR beta clonotypes. There were carriers of CMV plus the relevant HLA, and cumulative public TCR beta family frequency identified them.

From the reads, TCRdb called clonotypes with MiXCR, one entry per CDR3 protein. The sample includes a few hundred thousand distinct CDR3 sequences, around 9.5% of them seen just once. The germline V gene encodes CDR1 LNHDA and CDR2 SQIVND (reference sequence). V was clipped by 0 bases and J by 2 bases, with 11 bases between them. The CDR3 sequence is 15 residues long. Sequenced input: PBMCs. J is TRBJ2-7 and V is TRBV19, with no clear D. The TCR comes from a human donor in good health (CMV status not recorded). Some clones in this sample may be carry-over from other donors' samples. The CDR3 nucleotides read TGTGCCAGTAGTATAGATGTGGGGATCACCTACGAGCAGTACTTC. Translated: CASSIDVGITYEQYF.